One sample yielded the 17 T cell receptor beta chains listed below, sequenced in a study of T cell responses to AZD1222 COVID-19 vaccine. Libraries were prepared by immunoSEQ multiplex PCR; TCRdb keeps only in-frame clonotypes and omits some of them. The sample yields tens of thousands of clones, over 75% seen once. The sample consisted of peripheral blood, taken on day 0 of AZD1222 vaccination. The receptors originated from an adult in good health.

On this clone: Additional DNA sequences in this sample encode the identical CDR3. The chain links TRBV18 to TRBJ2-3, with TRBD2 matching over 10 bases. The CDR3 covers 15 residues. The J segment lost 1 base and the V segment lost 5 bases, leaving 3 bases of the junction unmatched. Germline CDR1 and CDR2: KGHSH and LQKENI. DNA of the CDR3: TGTGCCAGCTCATCAACTAGCGGGGGCACAGATACGCAGTATTTT. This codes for CASSSTSGGTDTQYF.

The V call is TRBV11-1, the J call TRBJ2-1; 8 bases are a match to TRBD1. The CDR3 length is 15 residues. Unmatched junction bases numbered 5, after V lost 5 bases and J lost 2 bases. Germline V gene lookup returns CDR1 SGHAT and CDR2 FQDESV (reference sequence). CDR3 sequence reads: CASSPETGAYNEQFF. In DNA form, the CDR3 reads TGTGCCAGCAGCCCGGAGACAGGGGCCTACAATGAGCAGTTCTTC.

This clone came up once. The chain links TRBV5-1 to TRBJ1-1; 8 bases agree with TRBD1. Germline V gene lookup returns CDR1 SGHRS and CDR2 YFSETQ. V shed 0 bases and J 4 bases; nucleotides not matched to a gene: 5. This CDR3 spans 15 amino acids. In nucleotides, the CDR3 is TGCGCCAGCAGCTTGGAGGCAGGGGGCTTCACTGAAGCTTTCTTT. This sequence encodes CASSLEAGGFTEAFF.

The CDR3 loop is CASTRLDRNTEAFF. Here the CDR3 DNA reads TGTGCCAGCACCAGACTTGACAGGAACACTGAAGCTTTCTTT. The genes are TRBV3-1 (or the pseudogene TRBV3-2) and TRBJ1-1; a possible D gene is TRBD1 (5 bases). The V and J ends lost 7 bases and 1 base respectively, with 13 bases between them. Germline V gene data show CDR1 as LGHDT and CDR2 as YNNKEL (reference sequence). The CDR3 runs to 14 residues.

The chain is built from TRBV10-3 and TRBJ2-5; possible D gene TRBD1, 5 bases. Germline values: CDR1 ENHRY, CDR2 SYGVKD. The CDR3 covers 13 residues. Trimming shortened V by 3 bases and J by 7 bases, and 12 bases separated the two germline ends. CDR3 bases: TGTGCCATCAGTGAAAACGAAGACAGGACCCAGTACTTC. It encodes CAISENEDRTQYF.

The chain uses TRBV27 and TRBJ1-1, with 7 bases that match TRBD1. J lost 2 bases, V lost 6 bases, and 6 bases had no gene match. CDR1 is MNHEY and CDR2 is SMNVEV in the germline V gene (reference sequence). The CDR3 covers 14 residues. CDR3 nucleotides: TGTGCCAGCAGCTCCGGGACAGCTAACACTGAAGCTTTCTTT. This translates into CASSSGTANTEAFF.

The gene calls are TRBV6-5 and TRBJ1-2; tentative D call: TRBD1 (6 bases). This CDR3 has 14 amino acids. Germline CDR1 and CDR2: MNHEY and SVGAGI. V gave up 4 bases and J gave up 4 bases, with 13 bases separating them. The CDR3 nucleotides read TGTGCCAGCAGTTCCGGGCGGGGGGCCTATGGCTACACCTTC. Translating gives CASSSGRGAYGYTF.

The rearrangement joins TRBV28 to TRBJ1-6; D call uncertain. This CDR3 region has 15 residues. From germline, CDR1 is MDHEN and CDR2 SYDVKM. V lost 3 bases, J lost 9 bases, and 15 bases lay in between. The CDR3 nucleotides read TGTGCCAGCAGTTTGGATCATGCCTCCCCTTCACCCCTCCACTTT. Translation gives CASSLDHASPSPLHF.

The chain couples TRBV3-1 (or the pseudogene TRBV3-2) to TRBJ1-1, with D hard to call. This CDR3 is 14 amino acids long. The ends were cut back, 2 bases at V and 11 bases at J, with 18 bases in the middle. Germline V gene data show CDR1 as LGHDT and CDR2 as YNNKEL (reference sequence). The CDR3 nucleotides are TGTGCCAGCAGCCAAAGGAGGGAAATCCAACGCGCTTTCTTT. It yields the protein CASSQRREIQRAFF.

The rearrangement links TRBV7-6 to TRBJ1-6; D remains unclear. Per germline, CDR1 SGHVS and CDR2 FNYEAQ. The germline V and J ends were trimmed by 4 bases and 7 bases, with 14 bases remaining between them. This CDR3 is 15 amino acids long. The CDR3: CASSYEDRANSPLHF. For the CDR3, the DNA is TGTGCCAGCAGCTACGAGGACCGAGCGAATTCACCCCTCCACTTT.

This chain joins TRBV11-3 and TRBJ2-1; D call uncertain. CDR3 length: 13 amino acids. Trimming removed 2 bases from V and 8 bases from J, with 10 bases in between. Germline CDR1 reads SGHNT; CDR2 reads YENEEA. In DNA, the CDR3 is TGTGCCAGCAGCTTATCCGGTTCTCATGAGCAGTTCTTC. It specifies CASSLSGSHEQFF.

CDR3 in DNA: TGTGCCAGCAGCCCCGGGACGGAGAACACCGGGGAGCTGTTTTTT. Residues: CASSPGTENTGELFF. This chain links TRBV7-3 with TRBJ2-2; D may match TRBD1 or TRBD2 (5 bases each). Germline CDR1 SGHTA, CDR2 FQGTGA. Trimming took off 5 bases at V and 1 base at J, with 11 bases between the two ends. CDR3 length: 15 amino acids. Together with reference TRBV7-3 and TRBJ2-2, the CDR3 gives the full variable domain: GAGVSQTPSNKVTEKGKYVELRCDPISGHTALYWYRQSLGQGPEFLIYFQGTGAADDSGLPNDRFFAVRPEGSVSTLKIQRTERGDSAVYLCASSPGTENTGELFFGEGSRLTVL.

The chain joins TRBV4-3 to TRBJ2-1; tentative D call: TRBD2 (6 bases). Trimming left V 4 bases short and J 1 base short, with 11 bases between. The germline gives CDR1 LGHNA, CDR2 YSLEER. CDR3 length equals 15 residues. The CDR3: CASSLRLESYNEQFF. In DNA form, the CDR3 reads TGCGCCAGCAGCCTCCGACTAGAGTCCTACAATGAGCAGTTCTTC.

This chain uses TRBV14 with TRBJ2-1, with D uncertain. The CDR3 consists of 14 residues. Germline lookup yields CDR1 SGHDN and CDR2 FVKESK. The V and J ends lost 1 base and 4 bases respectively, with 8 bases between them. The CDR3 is CASSQGSSYNEQFF. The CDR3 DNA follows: TGTGCCAGCAGCCAAGGGAGTTCATACAATGAGCAGTTCTTC.

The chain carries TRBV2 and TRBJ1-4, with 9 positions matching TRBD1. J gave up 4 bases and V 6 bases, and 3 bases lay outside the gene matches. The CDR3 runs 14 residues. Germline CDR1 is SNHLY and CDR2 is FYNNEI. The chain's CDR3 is CASRWGQGNEKLFF. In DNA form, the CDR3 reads TGTGCCAGCAGATGGGGACAGGGTAATGAAAAACTGTTTTTT.

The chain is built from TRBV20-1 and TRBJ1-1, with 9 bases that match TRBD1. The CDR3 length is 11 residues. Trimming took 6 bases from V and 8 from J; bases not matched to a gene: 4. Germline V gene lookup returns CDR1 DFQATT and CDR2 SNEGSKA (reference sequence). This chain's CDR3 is CSARDREEAFF. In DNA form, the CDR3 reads TGCAGTGCGAGGGACAGGGAGGAAGCTTTCTTT.

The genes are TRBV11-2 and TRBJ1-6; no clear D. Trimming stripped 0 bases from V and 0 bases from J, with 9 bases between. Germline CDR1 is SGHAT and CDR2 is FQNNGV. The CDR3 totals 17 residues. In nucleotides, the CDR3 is TGTGCCAGCAGCTTAGAGACGGGGAGCTCCTATAATTCACCCCTCCACTTT. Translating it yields CASSLETGSSYNSPLHF.